This TCR beta chain was identified in a study of blood T cells in healthy people across ages. Regarding the study as a whole: Calculation of diversity from one million T cells yielded estimates considered to be underestimates. No one knew whether donors had CMV, which possibly confounded expanded clonotype changes.

The donors, healthy Caucasians from Russia, were aged about 6 to 95. This clonotype occurred a few times. Its antigen is currently unknown. A second PCR, run for roughly 7 to 11 cycles, used a sample-barcoded 5' primer plus a J-beta primer mix. A 12-random-nucleotide template-switch adaptor tagged each cDNA molecule. TCRdb re-derived calls from the 5' RACE reads in MiXCR, one entry per CDR3 protein. The repertoire holds roughly 800,000 distinct CDR3 sequences, 53% seen once, with 41% in the top ten. Sample: blood. The TCR sequence derives from an elderly man in good health.

The CDR3 is CASSFGAFTDTQYF. Here the CDR3 DNA reads TGTGCCAGCAGCTTCGGGGCATTCACAGATACGCAGTATTTT. J is TRBJ2-3 and V is TRBV7-3; perhaps D is TRBD1 or TRBD2 (5 bases each). Germline V CDR1 and CDR2: SGHTA, FQGTGA. Trimming stripped 3 bases from V and 2 bases from J, with 9 bases between. The CDR3 contains 14 residues.